This T cell receptor beta chain was recorded in a study of vaccination effects on CD4 cells after COVID-19. Study results and limitations: Researchers reported few convalescent patients and no early post-infection timepoints in the study.

About this clone: What it binds is unknown.

Having been cultured for about 10 days, the cells underwent CD4+ T cell isolation. Either the BNT162b2 or mRNA-1273 vaccine was given to participants in two doses. Some clones are missing from TCRdb's copy, which holds only in-frame ones; the method was immunoSEQ multiplex PCR. This table holds around 66,000 clones, 70% to 85% found once. This CDR3 comprises 16 residues. V dropped 3 bases and J dropped 0 bases, with 12 bases sitting between them. The germline V gene encodes CDR1 LNHDA and CDR2 SQIVND (reference sequence). The V gene is TRBV19, the J gene TRBJ1-3; D remains unclear. The clonotype originates from a human donor who received a COVID-19 vaccine. This material consisted of CD4+ T cells from PBMCs cultured without peptide, taken after COVID-19 vaccination. The CDR3 sequence is CASSIAGPVSGNTIYF. DNA of the CDR3: TGTGCCAGTAGTATCGCGGGCCCCGTCTCTGGAAACACCATATATTTT. Variable domain in full (rest from reference TRBV19 and TRBJ1-3): DGGITQSPKYLFRKEGQNVTLSCEQNLNHDAMYWYRQDPGQGLRLIYYSQIVNDFQKGDIAEGYSVSREKKESFPLTVTSAQKNPTAFYLCASSIAGPVSGNTIYFGEGSWLTVV.